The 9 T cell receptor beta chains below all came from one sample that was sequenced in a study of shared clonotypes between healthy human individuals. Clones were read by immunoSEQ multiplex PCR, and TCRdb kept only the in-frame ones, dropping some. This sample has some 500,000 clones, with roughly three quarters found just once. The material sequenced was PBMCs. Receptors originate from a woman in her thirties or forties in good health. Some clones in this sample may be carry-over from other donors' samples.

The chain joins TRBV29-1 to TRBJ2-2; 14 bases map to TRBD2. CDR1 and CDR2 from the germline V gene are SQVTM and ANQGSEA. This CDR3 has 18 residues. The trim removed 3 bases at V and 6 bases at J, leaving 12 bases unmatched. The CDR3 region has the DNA TGCAGCGTTGAGTGGCCCGGGACTAGCGGGAGTCTTGCCGGGGAGCTGTTTTTT. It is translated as CSVEWPGTSGSLAGELFF.

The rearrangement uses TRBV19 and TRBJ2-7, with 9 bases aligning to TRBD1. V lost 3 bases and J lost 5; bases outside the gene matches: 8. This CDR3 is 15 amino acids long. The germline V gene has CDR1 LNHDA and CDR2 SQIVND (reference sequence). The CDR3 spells CASSMGDREFHEQYF. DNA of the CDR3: TGTGCCAGTAGTATGGGGGACAGGGAGTTCCACGAGCAGTACTTC.

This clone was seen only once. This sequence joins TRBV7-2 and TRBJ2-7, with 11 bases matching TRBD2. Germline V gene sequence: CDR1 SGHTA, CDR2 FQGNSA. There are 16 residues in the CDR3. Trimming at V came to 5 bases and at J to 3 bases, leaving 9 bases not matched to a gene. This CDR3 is CASSVILAGVGYEQYF. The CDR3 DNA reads TGTGCCAGCAGCGTGATACTAGCGGGAGTAGGCTACGAGCAGTACTTC.

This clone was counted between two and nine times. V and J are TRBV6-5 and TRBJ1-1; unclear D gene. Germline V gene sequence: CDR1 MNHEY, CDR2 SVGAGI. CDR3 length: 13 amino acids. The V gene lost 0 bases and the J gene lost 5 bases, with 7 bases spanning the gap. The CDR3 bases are TGTGCCAGCAGTTACTCGGTTGGGACTGAAGCTTTCTTT. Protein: CASSYSVGTEAFF.

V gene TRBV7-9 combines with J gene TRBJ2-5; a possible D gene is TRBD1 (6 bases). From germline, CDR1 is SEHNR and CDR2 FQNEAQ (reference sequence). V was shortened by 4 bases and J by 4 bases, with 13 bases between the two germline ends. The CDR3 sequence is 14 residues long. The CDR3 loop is CASSSRGGPETQYF. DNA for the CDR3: TGTGCCAGCAGCTCCAGGGGTGGGCCAGAGACCCAGTACTTC. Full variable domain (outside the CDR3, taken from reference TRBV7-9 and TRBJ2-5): DTGVSQNPRHKITKRGQNVTFRCDPISEHNRLYWYRQTLGQGPEFLTYFQNEAQLEKSRLLSDRFSAERPKGSFSTLEIQRTEQGDSAMYLCASSSRGGPETQYFGPGTRLLVL.

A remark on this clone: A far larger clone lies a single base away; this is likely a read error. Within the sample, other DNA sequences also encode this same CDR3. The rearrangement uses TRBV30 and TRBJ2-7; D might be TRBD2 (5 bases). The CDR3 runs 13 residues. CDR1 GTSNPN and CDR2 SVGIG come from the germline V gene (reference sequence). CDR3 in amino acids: CAWRRMDDYEQYF. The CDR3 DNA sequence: TGTGCCTGGAGGCGAATGGACGACTACGAGCAGTACTTT.

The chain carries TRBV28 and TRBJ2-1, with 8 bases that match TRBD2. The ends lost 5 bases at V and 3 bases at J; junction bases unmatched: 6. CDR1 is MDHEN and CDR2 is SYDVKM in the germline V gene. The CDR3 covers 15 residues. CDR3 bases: TGTGCCAGCAGTCCCCTAGCGGGCCTCTACAATGAGCAGTTCTTC. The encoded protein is CASSPLAGLYNEQFF.

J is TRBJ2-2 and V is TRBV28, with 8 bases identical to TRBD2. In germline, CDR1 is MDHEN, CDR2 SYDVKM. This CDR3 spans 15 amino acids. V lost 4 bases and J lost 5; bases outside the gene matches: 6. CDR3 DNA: TGTGCCAGCAGTTCCGCCGGGACTAGTACCGGGGAGCTGTTTTTT. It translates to CASSSAGTSTGELFF.

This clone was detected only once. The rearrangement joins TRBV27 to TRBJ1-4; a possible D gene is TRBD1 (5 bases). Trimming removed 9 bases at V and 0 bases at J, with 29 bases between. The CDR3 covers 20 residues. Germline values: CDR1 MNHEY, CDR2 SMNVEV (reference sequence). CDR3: CASSSLTGYRIRTTNEKLFF. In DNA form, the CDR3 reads TGTGCCAGTTCGAGCCTAACAGGCTACCGCATAAGGACAACTAATGAAAAACTGTTTTTT.